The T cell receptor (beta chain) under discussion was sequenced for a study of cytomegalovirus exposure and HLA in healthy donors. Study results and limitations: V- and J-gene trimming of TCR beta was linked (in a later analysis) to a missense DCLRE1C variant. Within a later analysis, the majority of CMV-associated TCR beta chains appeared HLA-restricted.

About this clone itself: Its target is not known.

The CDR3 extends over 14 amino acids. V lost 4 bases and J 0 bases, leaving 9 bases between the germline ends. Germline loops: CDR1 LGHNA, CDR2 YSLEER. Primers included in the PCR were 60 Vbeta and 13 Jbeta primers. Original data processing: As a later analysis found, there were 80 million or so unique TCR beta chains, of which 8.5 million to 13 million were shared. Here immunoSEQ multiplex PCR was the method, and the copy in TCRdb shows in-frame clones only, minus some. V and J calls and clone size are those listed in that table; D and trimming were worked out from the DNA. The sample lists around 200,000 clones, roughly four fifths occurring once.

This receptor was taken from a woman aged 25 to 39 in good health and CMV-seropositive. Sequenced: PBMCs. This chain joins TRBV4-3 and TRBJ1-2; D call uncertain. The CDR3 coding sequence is TGCGCCAGCAGCCCCGTCAGGTCTAACTATGGCTACACCTTC. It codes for CASSPVRSNYGYTF.